This is a list of T cell receptor beta chains from one sample in a study of metastatic and nonmetastatic thyroid tumors. TCRdb re-called the PCR reads through MiXCR. The sample carries fewer than 15,000 clones, more than 20% recorded once. The source material was tumor tissue. Every receptor here comes from a female donor with papillary thyroid cancer or a benign thyroid nodule (not recorded which). Some clones in this sample may be carry-over from other donors' samples. The CDR3 runs from the conserved cysteine through the conserved F or W. Fields, in order: V gene, CDR3 length, CDR3 protein.

TRBV6-1,14,CASSEWGGRSGYTF
TRBV2,17,CASRNRGVMSQNYGYTF
TRBV6-5,14,CASSYEGAVTEAFF
TRBV4-1,17,CASSQDSRNGLVYEQYF
TRBV2,17,CASRNRVVMSQNYGYTF
TRBV25-1,16,CASSVFEGQGGYGYTF
TRBV12-3/TRBV12-4,14,CASSFLLGNSPLHF
TRBV5-1,16,CASSLAGRQGERPLHF
TRBV6-4,14,CASSDSTLPGKAFF
TRBV20-1,14,CSAQGMTGTYEQYF
TRBV24-1,17,CATSDSITGGVYNEQFF
TRBV10-1,15,CASSEWVSMGGEQFF
TRBV20-1,15,CSARDSAGSNYGYTF
TRBV11-2,17,CASRSAMQGAGGNGYTF
TRBV4-1,15,CASSQEAGMNTEAFF
TRBV29-1,13,CSVEKPSNSPLHF
TRBV3-1,13,CASSQVGNTEAFF
TRBV3-1,14,CASSQRGRQETQYF
TRBV2,15,CASTLDGGNTGELFF
TRBV30,12,CAWRLMAGELFF
TRBV6-5,15,CASSYARGTNEKLFF
TRBV11-2,16,CASSPGRDEWTDTQYF
TRBV11-3,14,CASSLHSGRAEQYF
TRBV6-1,12,CASKWASGEQYF
TRBV6-1,13,CASSGTGISPLHF
TRBV20-1,14,CSALTGTSFHEQYF
TRBV29-1,10,CSVAWAEQFF
TRBV5-5,16,CASSPWGRGSSYEQYF
TRBV19,15,CASSMAGGTSYGYTF
TRBV5-1,16,CASSLAGTRNTGELFF
TRBV5-6,16,CASRRWTVIMNTEAFF
TRBV2,12,CANLTGTGDLFF
TRBV11-2,15,CASSPSTGNNYGYTF
TRBV28,14,CASRPDTPGNTIYF
TRBV20-1,18,CSARDRGFASGLYNEQFF
TRBV11-2,16,CASTQLDRGPQETQYF
TRBV27,15,CASSLLAGAPYEQYF
TRBV2,13,CASSEESSYGYTF
TRBV24-1,14,CATSDLRVPDTQYF
TRBV6-1,15,CASSEFVSRGDTQYF
TRBV27,18,CASSLSGAFRASGNEQFF
TRBV5-1,14,CASSLAVGPVELFF
TRBV13,19,CASSSSLGPGLAGGNEQFF
TRBV6-2/TRBV6-3,17,CASSRPSGRPSTDTQYF
TRBV30,15,CAWGGGSRTGNTIYF
TRBV10-3,15,CVISETTWMNTEAFF
TRBV5-5,13,CASSLRGAYEQYF